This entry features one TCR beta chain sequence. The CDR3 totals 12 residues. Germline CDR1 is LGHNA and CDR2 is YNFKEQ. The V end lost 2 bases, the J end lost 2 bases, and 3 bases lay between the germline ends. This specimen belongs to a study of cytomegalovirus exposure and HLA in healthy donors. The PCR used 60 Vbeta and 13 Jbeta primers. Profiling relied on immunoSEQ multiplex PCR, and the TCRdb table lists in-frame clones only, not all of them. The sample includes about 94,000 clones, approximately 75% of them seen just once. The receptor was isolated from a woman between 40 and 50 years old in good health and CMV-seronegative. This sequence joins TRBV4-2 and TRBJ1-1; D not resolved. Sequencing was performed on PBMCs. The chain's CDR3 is CASSQINTEAFF. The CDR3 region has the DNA TGTGCCAGCAGCCAAATAAACACTGAAGCTTTCTTT.